This T cell receptor beta chain was identified in a study of blood T cell repertoires in COVID-19. V dropped 5 bases and J dropped 2; count of bases not matched to a gene: 0. CDR3 length equals 15 residues. Germline V gene data show CDR1 as LNHDA and CDR2 as SQIVND (reference sequence). Libraries were prepared by immunoSEQ multiplex PCR; TCRdb keeps only in-frame clonotypes and omits some of them. This sample carries about 34,000 clones, more than 85% of them seen once, and the ten largest clones take less than 7%. The TCR was taken from a woman at least 80 years old with acute or convalescent COVID-19. The source material was peripheral blood. V is TRBV19 and J is TRBJ1-6; 10 bases are shared with TRBD1. The CDR3 DNA follows: TGTGCCAGTAGTGGGACAGGGGCCTATAATTCACCCCTCCACTTT. This gives the protein CASSGTGAYNSPLHF.